This TCR beta chain was recovered during a study of CD8 T cells in ankylosing spondylitis. Overall study findings and caveats: Clones tied to disease were said to be significantly enriched in matched ankylosing spondylitis synovial fluid.

TCRdb fed the 5' RACE reads into MiXCR, producing one record per CDR3 protein. The sample includes almost 250,000 distinct CDR3 sequences, roughly a third of them seen just once. This CDR3 spans 16 amino acids. V shed 3 bases and J 5 bases; nucleotides not matched to a gene: 8. Germline V gene sequence: CDR1 SGHTA, CDR2 FQGNSA. This clonotype was observed a few times. Its antigen is not known. The chain couples TRBV7-2 to TRBJ2-1, with 9 bases lining up with TRBD2. Sequencing was carried out using blood, either unsorted or a sorted T cell fraction (not recorded which). The TCR comes from a male donor with ankylosing spondylitis or in good health (not recorded which). CDR3 sequence reads: CASSFPGTSLHNEQFF. In DNA form, the CDR3 reads TGTGCCAGCAGCTTTCCCGGGACTAGCCTCCACAATGAGCAGTTCTTC.